Below are 3 T cell receptor beta chains sequenced from a single sample in a study of T cell responses to AZD1222 COVID-19 vaccine. Profiled with immunoSEQ multiplex PCR; TCRdb holds only in-frame clones, not every one. This table has 100,000 to 150,000 clones, 88% appearing once. This specimen consisted of peripheral blood, obtained on day 0 of MenACWY control vaccination. The receptors come from an adult in good health.

The chain couples TRBV6-5 to TRBJ2-1; 8 nucleotides align to TRBD2. Losses at the gene ends were 5 bases for V and 9 bases for J; bases not matched to a gene: 12. The CDR3 has 15 amino acids. Germline CDR1 is MNHEY and CDR2 is SVGAGI. Here the CDR3 reads CASSPGTRVSREQFF. CDR3 sequence (DNA): TGTGCCAGCAGTCCCGGGACTAGGGTTTCGCGTGAGCAGTTCTTC.

This clone appeared a few times. V and J are TRBV7-9 and TRBJ1-5; TRBD1 might be the D (5 bases). The CDR3 runs to 18 residues. Trimming removed 0 bases from V and 4 bases from J, with 19 bases in between. CDR1 is SEHNR, CDR2 FQNEAQ, per germline (reference sequence). The CDR3: CASSLAPGGGVGNQPQHF. DNA of the CDR3: TGTGCCAGCAGCTTAGCGCCTGGCGGGGGAGTGGGGAATCAGCCCCAGCATTTT.

The rearrangement joins TRBV6-5 to TRBJ1-2; 10 positions match TRBD1. J gave up 6 bases and V 8 bases, and 3 bases lay outside the gene matches. CDR1 and CDR2 (germline): MNHEY, SVGAGI. This CDR3 spans 12 amino acids. CDR3 sequence (DNA): TGTGCCAGCTGGGGACAGGGGCATGGCTACACCTTC. Protein: CASWGQGHGYTF.